The entry below describes one TCR beta chain. Its specificity is unknown. V gave up 5 bases and J gave up 1 base, with 17 bases separating them. Germline assignment: CDR1 SGHTA and CDR2 FQGNSA. The CDR3 length is 17 residues. Assay used: immunoSEQ multiplex PCR; TCRdb lists only in-frame clones, some missing. The table has roughly 13,000 clones, about 91% seen once; the top ten hold approximately 1.6%. The data were obtained in a study of T cell repertoires and Cas9 in healthy adults. Study-wide context: CD4 and CD8 compartments: SpCas9-reactive T cells profiled for potency, cytotoxicity, lineage.

The study, taken as a whole, reports: SpCas9-reactive regulatory T cells reportedly mitigated SpCas9-reactive effector T cells in vitro.

The chain employs TRBV7-2 and TRBJ2-2, with TRBD2 as a possible D gene (6 bases). The receptor comes from a human donor in good health. Sequencing was done on a sample of Tregs (CD4+, CD25+, CD127-, CD137-, CD154-) from PBMCs; culture status not recorded. CDR3 sequence: CASSPRALAMNTGELFF. The CDR3 DNA reads as TGTGCCAGCAGCCCAAGGGCTCTAGCGATGAACACCGGGGAGCTGTTTTTT.